The rows below give T cell receptor beta chains drawn from one sample of a study of molecular identifiers for immune sequencing clone quantification. TCRdb redid the calling of the PCR reads with MiXCR, one entry per CDR3 protein. The sample includes more than 550,000 distinct CDR3 sequences, 25% seen only once; the top ten take about 0.81%. The sample consisted of naive CD8+ T cells from blood, with Jurkat cell RNA spiked in. The receptor source for this set is a human donor in good health. Some libraries in this study had Jurkat cell RNA spiked in. Both conserved end residues are part of each CDR3. A D gene is named only where the DNA matches it firmly. The size field is filled for only some rows; it gives once, few, many or a size class.

D	size	J	V	DNA	CDR3
-	-	TRBJ1-5	TRBV2	TGTGCCAGCAGGGGCCGGAAGGGCAGCAATCAGCCCCAGCATTTT	CASRGRKGSNQPQHF
TRBD1	many	TRBJ2-5	TRBV2	TGTGCCAGCAGTGAACCGGGACAGGGGTTCCTGGAAGAGACCCAGTACTTC	CASSEPGQGFLEETQYF
TRBD1	-	TRBJ2-7	TRBV20-1	TGCAGTGCCGACCGGCCGGGACAGACCTACGAGCAGTACTTC	CSADRPGQTYEQYF
-	few	TRBJ2-2	TRBV20-1	TGCAGTGCTAGAGATTCAAGATCGAACACCGGGGAGCTGTTTTTT	CSARDSRSNTGELFF
TRBD1	-	TRBJ1-4	TRBV28	TGTGCCAGCAGTTCGACAGGGGGCTTTACAACTGATGAAAAACTGTTTTTT	CASSSTGGFTTDEKLFF
-	many	TRBJ1-2	TRBV12-3/TRBV12-4	TGTGCCAGCAGTGCCGCCGTAAACTATGGCTACACCTTC	CASSAAVNYGYTF
TRBD1	-	TRBJ2-1	TRBV28	TGTGCCACCCGACCGTGGACAGGATACAATGAGCAGTTCTTC	CATRPWTGYNEQFF
-	few	TRBJ1-2	TRBV14	TGTGCCAGCAGCCAAGGCCGCAGGCCGGACTTCTATGGCTACACCTTC	CASSQGRRPDFYGYTF
TRBD2	-	TRBJ2-1	TRBV11-1	TGTGCCAGCAGCTTGGAGCGGGAGGGCCAGGGGAATGAGCAGTTCTTC	CASSLEREGQGNEQFF
-	few	TRBJ2-2	TRBV19	TGTGCCAGTAGTATAGGGGGACGGGGCAGCCCCGGGGAGCTGTTTTTT	CASSIGGRGSPGELFF
-	-	TRBJ1-1	TRBV6-6	TGTGCCAGCAGTTATATCCACTCGGACACTGAAGCTTTCTTT	CASSYIHSDTEAFF
-	-	TRBJ2-5	TRBV24-1	TGTGCCACCAGTGAACCTGTGAGGGGCGAGTACCAAGAGACCCAGTACTTC	CATSEPVRGEYQETQYF
TRBD2	many	TRBJ2-3	TRBV6-5	TGTGCCAGCAGTTCTATAGCGGGAACGACAGATACGCAGTATTTT	CASSSIAGTTDTQYF
-	-	TRBJ2-2	TRBV29-1	TGCAGCGTTGAAGGAGGGGCAGGGAAAGGGGAGTTGTTTTTT	CSVEGGAGKGELFF
TRBD2	-	TRBJ2-5	TRBV7-6	TGTGCCAGCAGGACCACTAGCGGGGTTAACCAAGAGACCCAGTACTTC	CASRTTSGVNQETQYF
TRBD2	-	TRBJ2-3	TRBV30	TGTGCCTGGGATCTAGCGGGGGGGCTGGATACGCAGTATTTT	CAWDLAGGLDTQYF
-	-	TRBJ1-5	TRBV6-5	TGTGCCAGCAGAGACCGACAGGGCAATCAGCCCCAGCATTTT	CASRDRQGNQPQHF
-	many	TRBJ1-1	TRBV20-1	TGCAGTGCTAGAGTTGTGAACACTGAAGCTTTCTTT	CSARVVNTEAFF
-	few	TRBJ2-7	TRBV27	TGTGCCAGCTGGGGATCCCAACGCTCCTACGAGCAGTACTTC	CASWGSQRSYEQYF
TRBD1	many	TRBJ2-1	TRBV6-5	TGTGCCAGCAGTACCGGGACAGGAAACGAGCAGTTCTTC	CASSTGTGNEQFF
-	many	TRBJ1-3	TRBV13	TGTGCCAGCAGCTTCGGGTCCCCAAACACCATATATTTT	CASSFGSPNTIYF
-	few	TRBJ2-3	TRBV5-1	TGCGCCAGCAGCTACCAGTCGGGGACTAGCACAGATACGCAGTATTTT	CASSYQSGTSTDTQYF
-	many	TRBJ2-7	TRBV10-3	TGTGCCATCAGTGATGACGGTACTGGAAGCTACGAGCAGTACTTC	CAISDDGTGSYEQYF
-	many	TRBJ2-7	TRBV29-1	TGCAGCGTTGAAGGGTCAGGGGGGCCCTACGAGCAGTACTTC	CSVEGSGGPYEQYF
-	few	TRBJ1-5	TRBV19	TGTGCCAGTAGTATAGCGATCTGGGAGGGTCAGCCCCAGCATTTT	CASSIAIWEGQPQHF
-	many	TRBJ2-1	TRBV19	TGTGCCAGTAGTCTAATCCGGGGTGAGCAGTTCTTC	CASSLIRGEQFF
-	many	TRBJ1-5	TRBV6-5	TGTGCCAGCAGCCCCTCAATGAGGAATAGCGGGGGCAATCAGCCCCAGCATTTT	CASSPSMRNSGGNQPQHF
-	-	TRBJ2-1	TRBV10-3	TGTGCCATCAGTGAGGAGGAGGTCTCCTACAATGAGCAGTTCTTC	CAISEEEVSYNEQFF
-	many	TRBJ1-1	TRBV19	TGTGCCAGTAGTATAGCACGACCGACGAACACTGAAGCTTTCTTT	CASSIARPTNTEAFF
-	few	TRBJ2-7	TRBV20-1	TGCAGTGCTAGTGGCCAGATTCTTAGCGAGCAGTACTTC	CSASGQILSEQYF
-	many	TRBJ1-4	TRBV6-5	TGTGCCAGCAGTTACTTCACAAGGGGTGAAAAACTGTTTTTT	CASSYFTRGEKLFF
-	-	TRBJ2-7	TRBV6-5	TGTGCCAGCAGTTACGGGCAGGGGATGGTTTACGAGCAGTACTTC	CASSYGQGMVYEQYF
TRBD1	once	TRBJ1-6	TRBV6-5	TGTGCCAGCAGTTACTCGTTAACAGGGGACCCTAATTCACCCCTCCACTTT	CASSYSLTGDPNSPLHF
-	few	TRBJ2-7	TRBV13	TGTGCCAGCAGCTTCCGTTTGGGGGGGCCCGAGCAGTACTTC	CASSFRLGGPEQYF
-	many	TRBJ1-2	TRBV7-6	TGTGCCAGCAGCTCGTCGACTTATGGCTACACCTTC	CASSSSTYGYTF
-	-	TRBJ2-1	TRBV2	TGTGCCAGCAGTGGATTTTTCGGGACGGCCTACAATGAGCAGTTCTTC	CASSGFFGTAYNEQFF
TRBD2	-	TRBJ2-4	TRBV4-3	TGCGCCAGCAGCCAAGGGACTAGCGAAGCCAAAAACATTCAGTACTTC	CASSQGTSEAKNIQYF
TRBD2	-	TRBJ2-5	TRBV12-3/TRBV12-4	TGTGCCAGCAGTTTATCCGCTAGCGGGCTCCAAGAGACCCAGTACTTC	CASSLSASGLQETQYF
-	many	TRBJ2-7	TRBV4-1	TGCGCCAGCAGCCCGTCCCCTTCCGGGGCCAGCTCCTACGAGCAGTACTTC	CASSPSPSGASSYEQYF
-	few	TRBJ1-1	TRBV4-3	TGCGCCAGCAGCCAAGATCGTCCGTTAGCCCTGGGAGGTGACACTGAAGCTTTCTTT	CASSQDRPLALGGDTEAFF
-	many	TRBJ2-7	TRBV27	TGTGCCAGCAGGACCCTGATGGGGCCAGACTTGCACGAGCAGTACTTC	CASRTLMGPDLHEQYF
-	few	TRBJ2-2	TRBV20-1	TGCAGTGCTAGAAACCAGGGGAGGGACACCGGGGAGCTGTTTTTT	CSARNQGRDTGELFF
-	-	TRBJ2-1	TRBV5-3	TGTGCCAGCAGCTTGGGGCTAGGGGGGCGGAATGGGCAGTTCTTC	CASSLGLGGRNGQFF
TRBD2	-	TRBJ2-4	TRBV24-1	TGTGCCACCAGTGGTCCCCCGACTAGCGGGAGGCCGTTAGCCAAAAACATTCAGTACTTC	CATSGPPTSGRPLAKNIQYF
-	many	TRBJ2-5	TRBV2	TGTGCCAGCAGTGAAGGACCCGTTACTGAGACCCAGTACTTC	CASSEGPVTETQYF
-	many	TRBJ2-6	TRBV21-1	TGTGCCAGCAGCAAAGCGTTTTGGCATTCTGGGGCCAACGTCCTGACTTTC	CASSKAFWHSGANVLTF
-	-	TRBJ2-3	TRBV6-2/TRBV6-3	TGTGCCAGCAGTGGGACGGAAGTAAGAACGGATACGCAGTATTTT	CASSGTEVRTDTQYF
TRBD1	-	TRBJ2-7	TRBV10-3	TGTGCCATCAGGGAACCAGACAGGGGGTTCGAGCAGTACTTC	CAIREPDRGFEQYF
-	many	TRBJ1-5	TRBV6-5	TGTGCCAGCAGACCCTACCTGGGGAGCAATCAGCCCCAGCATTTT	CASRPYLGSNQPQHF
-	-	TRBJ1-5	TRBV12-3/TRBV12-4	TGTGCCAGCAGTTTAGCAGGGAAAGATCAGCCCCAGCATTTT	CASSLAGKDQPQHF
-	many	TRBJ2-3	TRBV7-9	TGTGCCAGCAGCTTAGCTCAGGGGAGGTCAGATACGCAGTATTTT	CASSLAQGRSDTQYF
-	few	TRBJ2-7	TRBV19	TGTGCCAGTAGTCCGGGTCGTACGACCTACGAGCAGTACTTC	CASSPGRTTYEQYF
TRBD1	few	TRBJ1-4	TRBV14	TGTGCCAGCAGCCAGAGGGACAGATATAATGAAAAACTGTTTTTT	CASSQRDRYNEKLFF
TRBD2	few	TRBJ2-1	TRBV7-9	TGTGCCAGCAGCTCAGTACTAGCGGGCCCGGAGGCTGAGCAGTTCTTC	CASSSVLAGPEAEQFF
-	few	TRBJ1-2	TRBV4-1	TGCGCCAGCAGCCAAGAGCCCGCTAACTATGGCTACACCTTC	CASSQEPANYGYTF
TRBD2	few	TRBJ2-3	TRBV7-9	TGTGCCAGCAGCTCGGGACTACCTGGGGAGAGTACGCAGTATTTT	CASSSGLPGESTQYF
-	many	TRBJ2-5	TRBV7-9	TGTGCCAGCAGCGGACTGACAAGATCCTCGTACCAAGAGACCCAGTACTTC	CASSGLTRSSYQETQYF
-	many	TRBJ1-5	TRBV2	TGTGCCAGCAGTGAAGCAGGGACATATCTCAATCAGCCCCAGCATTTT	CASSEAGTYLNQPQHF
TRBD2	many	TRBJ2-7	TRBV5-4	TGTGCCAGCAGCCCTGGAGCGGGAGGTGGTGAGCAGTACTTC	CASSPGAGGGEQYF